The entry that follows covers one TCR beta chain sequence. Its recognized antigen is unknown. The record has no base qualities; no much larger clone is one base away. This entry belongs to a study of CD8 T cells in Susac syndrome (dated by TCRdb to the late 2010s). General notes on the study: Repertoire sequencing was used to test whether CD8+ T cell activation and differentiation in Susac syndrome was antigen driven. CD8+ T cell repertoire clonality was compared between some 12 healthy donors, around 14 Susac syndrome patients and 15 multiple sclerosis patients. The paper's findings and limits, for the study overall: The number of individuals in the TCR sequencing and HLA analysis was acknowledged as relatively small.

Peripheral blood CD8+ and CD4+ T cells from healthy donors, Susac syndrome patients and multiple sclerosis patients were profiled by high-throughput TCR beta sequencing. Treatment-naive patients with stable or active relapsing-remitting disease fulfilling revised McDonald criteria were used as multiple sclerosis controls. Bulk CD8+ and CD4+ T cells were purified magnetically by negative isolation, whereas CD8+ TEMRA cells were enriched by FACS. Blood was collected in EDTA tubes and processed within 24 hours, with PBMCs isolated through density gradient centrifugation. PBMCs intended for TCR sequencing were cryopreserved in liquid nitrogen and were subsequently thawed in a 37 degrees C water bath. Purity of sorted or isolated CD4+, CD8+ and CD8+ TEMRA cells was at least 90%. RNA was extracted using the RNeasy kit, and roughly 0.45 to 1 ug of the RNA was reverse transcribed with random hexamers. TCR beta CDR3 regions were amplified with the immunoSEQ multiplex PCR assay covering 54 Vbeta and 13 Jbeta segments. PCR amplification bias was corrected using a synthetic template baseline for primer optimization and computational correction. The authors processed their data as follows. Reads were annotated to V, D and J genes per IMGT and analyzed with immunoSEQ Analyzer, keeping only productive sequences. Clonality was calculated as one minus the Shannon entropy normalized by log2 of the number of productive unique sequences. For each patient and control, public and private clones were evaluated among the 100 most prevalent clones. Clones were defined as Susac-specific when absent from the healthy and MS cohorts, from about 1,100 published viral clones and from other ImmuneACCESS disease sequences. Clones were called with MiXCR by TCRdb after fastp trimmed the public reads at Q25, and only in-frame beta chains were retained. All rows with the same CDR3 protein become a single entry with the most common DNA and genes. The authors' filters were not applied to this entry. Counted in this sample were fewer than 350,000 distinct CDR3 sequences; 85% of them appeared once. The top ten clones comprise 0.21% of the sample.

The CDR3 contains 13 residues, cysteine and phenylalanine counted. Only the CDR3 part of the read is kept: 39 bases, read in frame from the first base. Germline trimming: 3 bases from V, 7 bases from J; junction bases outside gene matches: 5. CDR1 and CDR2 are drawn from the germline V gene: MGHDK, SYGVNS. Sequencing was carried out using CD8+ T cells from PBMCs. The TCR was taken from a human donor with multiple sclerosis. In this chain, TRBV25-1 is recombined with TRBJ2-7; TRBD2 fits 8 bases in the junction. DNA sequence: TGTGCCAGCAGTGATAGCGGGGAGGGGGAGCAGTACTTC. This gives the protein CASSDSGEGEQYF.